Listed below are T cell receptor beta chains from one sample, sequenced in a study of T cell responses to AZD1222 COVID-19 vaccine. The data were produced by immunoSEQ multiplex PCR, yet TCRdb's version contains in-frame clones alone and is incomplete. This table holds 150,000 to 180,000 clones, about 88% found once. Sequencing was performed on peripheral blood, taken on day 0 of AZD1222 vaccination. Source of these receptors: an adult in good health. The CDR3 runs from the conserved cysteine through the conserved F or W. D genes are given only for firm matches. The listing skips clone size in some rows; elsewhere it reads once, few, many or a size class.

v_gene,abundance,j_gene,d_gene,CDR3aa,CDR3nt
TRBV10-2,once,TRBJ1-1,-,CASNNRVKLPDAEAFF,TGCGCCAGTAACAACAGGGTGAAGCTTCCTGACGCTGAAGCTTTCTTT
TRBV19,-,TRBJ1-5,-,CASSSNGGNQPQHF,TGTGCCAGTAGTTCAAACGGTGGTAATCAGCCCCAGCATTTT
TRBV9,-,TRBJ1-6,TRBD1,CASSSGQVINSPLHF,TGTGCCAGCAGTTCGGGACAGGTGATTAATTCACCCCTCCACTTT
TRBV2,-,TRBJ1-1,-,CASSEVGYTEAFF,TGTGCCAGCAGTGAAGTAGGGTACACTGAAGCTTTCTTT
TRBV10-3,-,TRBJ2-7,TRBD1,CAMSGTGHLEQYF,TGTGCCATGTCCGGGACAGGCCACCTGGAGCAGTACTTC
TRBV7-6,-,TRBJ2-3,TRBD2,CASSLELAVTDTQYF,TGTGCCAGCAGCTTAGAGCTAGCGGTCACAGATACGCAGTATTTT
TRBV29-1,once,TRBJ1-1,-,CSVHSGNTEAFF,TGCAGCGTTCACTCGGGGAACACTGAAGCTTTCTTT
TRBV4-2,-,TRBJ1-2,-,CASSQAAGQDYGYTF,TGTGCCAGCAGCCAAGCCGCGGGACAAGACTATGGCTACACCTTC
TRBV7-3,-,TRBJ1-5,TRBD1,CASSQSTGHPQHF,TGTGCCAGCAGCCAATCGACAGGGCATCCCCAGCATTTT
TRBV5-1,few,TRBJ1-1,-,CASSPDGNTEAFF,TGCGCCAGCAGCCCAGACGGGAACACTGAAGCTTTCTTT
TRBV7-2,-,TRBJ2-7,TRBD2,CASSPGGLAVSYEQYF,TGTGCCAGCAGCCCCGGTGGCCTAGCGGTCTCCTACGAGCAGTACTTC
TRBV9,-,TRBJ1-4,-,CASSVAGRGANEKLFF,TGTGCCAGCAGCGTAGCCGGGAGGGGGGCTAATGAAAAACTGTTTTTT
TRBV7-2,-,TRBJ2-7,TRBD1,CASSLVAGTANEQYF,TGTGCCAGCAGCTTAGTGGCCGGGACAGCGAACGAGCAGTACTTC
TRBV28,-,TRBJ1-2,-,CASNSPLGYGYTF,TGTGCCAGCAACTCACCCCTTGGCTATGGCTACACCTTC
TRBV3-1/TRBV3-2,-,TRBJ2-4,-,CASSPTDTLAKNIQYF,TGTGCCAGCAGCCCGACGGACACTCTAGCCAAAAACATTCAGTACTTC
TRBV6-2/TRBV6-3,-,TRBJ2-7,-,CASSYSFGFGEQYF,TGTGCCAGCAGTTACTCATTCGGGTTTGGCGAGCAGTACTTC
TRBV6-5,-,TRBJ2-1,TRBD1,CASSPTGGLGEQFF,TGTGCCAGCAGTCCCACAGGGGGCTTGGGTGAGCAGTTCTTC
TRBV7-2,-,TRBJ1-6,TRBD1,CASSPGTGYQNSPLHF,TGTGCCAGCAGTCCCGGGACAGGCTATCAAAATTCACCCCTCCACTTT
TRBV28,-,TRBJ2-7,-,CASSFSGFGEQYF,TGTGCCAGCAGTTTCTCCGGGTTCGGGGAGCAGTACTTC
TRBV6-2/TRBV6-3,-,TRBJ2-7,-,CASSYSSSGYEQYF,TGTGCCAGCAGTTACTCGTCGTCCGGGTACGAGCAGTACTTC
TRBV4-3,-,TRBJ2-7,-,CASSQEDAHYYEQYF,TGCGCCAGCAGCCAAGAGGACGCCCATTACTACGAGCAGTACTTC
TRBV5-1,once,TRBJ2-3,TRBD1,CASSSWGQEKDTQYF,TGCGCCAGCAGCTCCTGGGGACAGGAGAAAGATACGCAGTATTTT
TRBV10-1,-,TRBJ2-3,-,CASPERAQAATDTQYF,TGCGCCAGCCCAGAGCGGGCACAGGCAGCCACAGATACGCAGTATTTT
TRBV6-6,-,TRBJ2-7,-,CASSYSSGAEYEQYF,TGTGCCAGCAGTTACTCGTCGGGGGCGGAGTACGAGCAGTACTTC
TRBV6-6,-,TRBJ1-3,-,CASSYSRGSSGNTIYF,TGTGCCAGCAGTTACTCCCGCGGGAGCTCTGGAAACACCATATATTTT
TRBV7-9,-,TRBJ1-4,-,CASSLAGLLGDEKLFF,TGTGCCAGCAGCTTAGCCGGACTTTTGGGAGATGAAAAACTGTTTTTT
TRBV18,-,TRBJ1-3,-,CASSLDEGSGNTIYF,TGTGCCAGCTCACTTGATGAGGGCTCTGGAAACACCATATATTTT
TRBV23-1,-,TRBJ2-7,-,CASSQGFFYEQYF,TGCGCCAGCAGTCAAGGGTTTTTCTACGAGCAGTACTTC
TRBV7-2,-,TRBJ2-7,TRBD1,CASSLRTGTFDEQYF,TGTGCCAGCAGCTTACGGACAGGGACTTTTGACGAGCAGTACTTC
TRBV20-1,-,TRBJ2-5,TRBD2,CSASGGGFETQYF,TGCAGTGCTAGTGGGGGGGGTTTTGAGACCCAGTACTTC
TRBV3-1/TRBV3-2,-,TRBJ1-2,-,CASSPNHPDGYYGYTF,TGTGCCAGCAGCCCCAACCATCCCGACGGCTACTATGGCTACACCTTC
TRBV5-1,few,TRBJ2-7,TRBD2,CASSPRSRGAYYEQYF,TGCGCCAGCAGCCCGAGATCGCGGGGGGCCTACTACGAGCAGTACTTC
TRBV19,-,TRBJ1-6,-,CASRPQGYNSPLHF,TGTGCCAGTAGGCCACAGGGATATAATTCACCCCTCCACTTT
TRBV6-5,-,TRBJ1-2,-,CASSSNTSPGGYTF,TGTGCCAGCAGTTCTAATACCTCCCCTGGGGGCTACACCTTC
TRBV10-3,-,TRBJ2-5,TRBD1,CAIRDRNQETQYF,TGTGCCATCAGGGACAGGAACCAAGAGACCCAGTACTTC
TRBV6-6,-,TRBJ1-2,TRBD1,CASSYGTGPEGYTF,TGTGCCAGCAGTTACGGGACAGGGCCGGAGGGCTACACCTTC
TRBV10-3,-,TRBJ1-3,-,CAISSGPSSGNTIYF,TGTGCCATCAGTAGTGGACCGAGCTCTGGAAACACCATATATTTT
TRBV20-1,-,TRBJ1-6,TRBD1,CRRDRVSPLHF,TGCAGAAGGGACAGGGTCTCACCCCTCCACTTT
TRBV7-9,-,TRBJ2-2,-,CASSLGGLAAGELFF,TGTGCCAGCAGCCTAGGGGGGCTAGCCGCCGGGGAGCTGTTTTTT
TRBV5-4,-,TRBJ1-2,TRBD1,CASSGRDSQKF,TGTGCCAGCAGCGGAAGGGACAGCCAAAAGTTC
TRBV28,-,TRBJ2-7,TRBD2,CASRPGLAYEQYF,TGTGCCAGCAGACCGGGACTAGCCTACGAGCAGTACTTC
TRBV9,-,TRBJ2-3,TRBD2,CASSPTWERGGDTQYF,TGTGCCAGCAGCCCCACCTGGGAGCGGGGGGGAGATACGCAGTATTTT
TRBV5-1,-,TRBJ2-7,-,CASSLTGLSYEQYF,TGCGCCAGCAGCTTAACAGGGCTTTCATACGAGCAGTACTTC
TRBV6-1,-,TRBJ2-5,TRBD1,CASSELWTGRTQYF,TGTGCCAGCAGTGAACTCTGGACAGGGAGGACCCAGTACTTC
TRBV3-1/TRBV3-2,-,TRBJ1-4,TRBD1,CASSHGQVNEKLFF,TGTGCCAGCAGCCACGGACAGGTTAATGAAAAACTGTTTTTT
TRBV14,-,TRBJ1-4,-,CASSRSRVEKLFF,TGTGCCAGCAGCCGCTCAAGAGTCGAAAAACTGTTTTTT
TRBV9,few,TRBJ2-1,TRBD2,CASTEASGGYSYNEQFF,TGTGCCTCCACAGAGGCTAGCGGGGGCTACTCCTACAATGAGCAGTTCTTC
TRBV4-2,-,TRBJ1-3,-,CASSQDNTSGNTIYF,TGTGCCAGCAGCCAAGATAATACTTCTGGAAACACCATATATTTT
TRBV12-3/TRBV12-4,-,TRBJ1-2,TRBD1,CASSLDRVTGYTF,TGTGCCAGCAGTTTGGACAGGGTGACTGGCTACACCTTC
TRBV10-2,few,TRBJ1-4,-,CASTTGPRELFF,TGCGCCAGCACCACGGGGCCTCGGGAACTGTTTTTT
TRBV12-3/TRBV12-4,once,TRBJ1-2,-,CASSWNFPGGYTF,TGTGCCAGCAGTTGGAACTTCCCCGGCGGCTACACCTTC
TRBV9,-,TRBJ1-2,-,CASNGGSGYTF,TGTGCCAGCAATGGGGGGTCTGGCTACACCTTC
TRBV27,-,TRBJ2-1,-,CASSLSGVWEQFF,TGTGCCAGCAGTTTATCAGGGGTGTGGGAGCAGTTCTTC
TRBV6-4,-,TRBJ2-2,TRBD2,CASSETGGTGELFF,TGTGCCAGCAGTGAAACGGGGGGAACCGGGGAGCTGTTTTTT
TRBV3-1/TRBV3-2,-,TRBJ2-5,-,CASSQDGRNSLQETQYF,TGTGCCAGCAGCCAAGATGGCAGGAATTCCCTCCAAGAGACCCAGTACTTC
TRBV5-6,few,TRBJ1-3,-,CASSFTGPGNTIYF,TGTGCCAGCAGCTTTACAGGGCCCGGAAACACCATATATTTT
TRBV7-9,-,TRBJ1-1,-,CASSLSRLNTEAFF,TGTGCCAGCAGCTTAAGCAGGTTGAACACTGAAGCTTTCTTT
TRBV6-5,-,TRBJ1-2,-,CASRQGDYGYTF,TGTGCCAGCAGGCAAGGCGACTATGGCTACACCTTC